A selection of T cell receptor beta chains follows, all from one sample in a study of identifying expanded T cells in peripheral blood. The protocol was immunoSEQ multiplex PCR, while the TCRdb copy is restricted to in-frame clones and leaves out a portion. Of around 60,000 clones in the sample, about 80% were seen once. The sequenced sample was blood. The receptors derive from a person aged 18 to 75 in good health. Both conserved end residues are part of each CDR3. The D gene is left open where the match is weak. Size is stated for part of the rows, as once, few or many counts, or as a class when the clone is expanded.

V	D	J	size	CDR3	DNA
TRBV4-3	-	TRBJ2-1	-	CASSQEGAGNRPGGEQFF	TGCGCCAGCAGCCAAGAGGGGGCAGGGAACAGGCCCGGAGGTGAGCAGTTCTTC
TRBV6-5	-	TRBJ1-2	-	CASSLTRGYGYTF	TGTGCCAGCAGTCTAACACGGGGCTATGGCTACACCTTC
TRBV7-2	TRBD2	TRBJ2-1	-	CASSPDPSGRYNEQFF	TGTGCCAGCAGCCCAGACCCTAGCGGGAGATACAATGAGCAGTTCTTC
TRBV5-6	-	TRBJ1-6	-	CASSQGSSYNSPLHF	TGTGCCAGCAGTCAGGGAAGCTCCTATAATTCACCCCTCCACTTT
TRBV7-9	-	TRBJ2-1	few	CASSQIGEQFF	TGTGCCAGCAGCCAGATCGGGGAGCAGTTCTTC
TRBV13	TRBD1	TRBJ2-7	-	CASSNRDRVHEQYF	TGTGCCAGCAGCAACCGGGACAGGGTCCACGAGCAGTACTTC
TRBV5-6	-	TRBJ1-1	-	CASSLRGAGMNTEAFF	TGTGCCAGCAGCTTGCGGGGGGCAGGGATGAACACTGAAGCTTTCTTT
TRBV6-5	TRBD1	TRBJ2-3	-	CATGQGTDTQYF	TGTGCCACGGGACAGGGAACAGATACGCAGTATTTT
TRBV2	-	TRBJ2-4	-	CASSGDRGGGKNIQYF	TGTGCCAGCAGTGGAGACAGGGGAGGGGGCAAAAACATTCAGTACTTC
TRBV5-1	TRBD2	TRBJ2-2	-	CASSPVRGSGSLDTGELFF	TGCGCCAGCAGCCCTGTCAGGGGTAGCGGGAGCCTTGACACCGGGGAGCTGTTTTTT
TRBV5-4	TRBD2	TRBJ2-7	-	CASSLSGGRPSYEQYF	TGTGCCAGCAGCTTGTCCGGCGGGAGGCCCTCCTACGAGCAGTACTTC
TRBV27	TRBD1	TRBJ2-7	-	CASSTRQGRGEQYF	TGTGCCAGCAGTACCCGACAGGGTCGGGGCGAGCAGTACTTC
TRBV15	-	TRBJ2-7	-	CATSRASNEQYF	TGTGCCACCAGCAGAGCGTCTAACGAGCAGTACTTC
TRBV20-1	-	TRBJ2-3	-	CSASFTDTQYF	TGCAGTGCTAGTTTCACAGATACGCAGTATTTT
TRBV5-8	-	TRBJ1-4	-	CASSLGRGPTNEKLFF	TGTGCCAGCAGCTTGGGGCGGGGCCCAACTAATGAAAAACTGTTTTTT
TRBV18	-	TRBJ2-6	-	CASSPPDGPSGANVLTF	TGTGCCAGCTCACCGCCGGACGGACCCTCTGGGGCCAACGTCCTGACTTTC
TRBV5-6	-	TRBJ1-3	-	CASSLVRTGNTIYF	TGTGCCAGCAGCTTGGTCAGGACTGGAAACACCATATATTTT
TRBV30	-	TRBJ1-2	once	CAWSVAPVGQGYTF	TGTGCCTGGAGTGTAGCCCCGGTTGGGCAGGGCTACACCTTC
TRBV7-9	TRBD1	TRBJ1-4	-	CASSPRDRGRLDEKLFF	TGTGCCAGCAGCCCCCGGGACAGGGGGCGCCTTGACGAAAAACTGTTTTTT
TRBV27	-	TRBJ1-2	-	CASSNRASYGYTF	TGTGCCAGCAGTAACAGGGCCTCCTATGGCTACACCTTC
TRBV30	-	TRBJ1-2	-	CAWTPGGPKLGGYTF	TGTGCCTGGACTCCCGGCGGGCCCAAGTTGGGTGGCTACACCTTC
TRBV6-1	-	TRBJ1-1	once	CASQDFRTEAFF	TGTGCCAGTCAGGATTTTAGGACTGAAGCTTTCTTT
TRBV7-2	TRBD2	TRBJ2-3	once	CASSLTGGSTDTQYF	TGTGCCAGCAGCTTAACGGGAGGAAGCACAGATACGCAGTATTTT
TRBV19	-	TRBJ1-2	-	CASSIDPGRLGRYTF	TGTGCCAGTAGTATAGATCCGGGGCGCCTAGGTCGCTACACCTTC
TRBV6-1	-	TRBJ1-5	-	CASSPPGVPGVPQHF	TGTGCCAGCAGTCCGCCGGGGGTCCCAGGTGTGCCCCAGCATTTT
TRBV16	-	TRBJ1-1	once	CASSRQFIGTGEAFF	TGTGCCAGCAGCCGGCAGTTCATTGGGACCGGTGAAGCTTTCTTT
TRBV6-1	TRBD1	TRBJ2-3	-	CASSNRGPGTDTQYF	TGTGCCAGCAGCAACAGGGGGCCGGGCACAGATACGCAGTATTTT
TRBV6-6	-	TRBJ2-1	-	CAIQPGQTYNEQFF	TGTGCCATTCAACCCGGGCAGACCTACAATGAGCAGTTCTTC
TRBV9	-	TRBJ2-5	-	CASSPGHGMETQYF	TGTGCCAGCAGCCCCGGACACGGGATGGAGACCCAGTACTTC
TRBV7-8	TRBD1	TRBJ1-1	-	CASSLGQGPTEAFF	TGTGCCAGCAGCTTGGGACAGGGTCCGACTGAAGCTTTCTTT
TRBV11-3	-	TRBJ2-2	-	CASSIGDLNTGELFF	TGTGCCAGCAGCATAGGGGACTTGAACACCGGGGAGCTGTTTTTT
TRBV7-3	-	TRBJ1-1	few	CASSTQENTEAFF	TGTGCCAGCAGCACCCAAGAAAACACTGAAGCTTTCTTT
TRBV5-1	-	TRBJ1-3	-	CASSIQLQGSSGNTIYF	TGCGCCAGCAGCATACAATTACAGGGAAGCTCTGGAAACACCATATATTTT
TRBV7-8	TRBD1	TRBJ2-5	-	CASSLRGTEQETQYF	TGTGCCAGCAGCTTACGAGGGACAGAACAAGAGACCCAGTACTTC
TRBV7-2	TRBD2	TRBJ2-7	-	CASSLSYGGSPVGEQYF	TGTGCCAGCAGCTTATCGTACGGCGGGAGCCCGGTGGGAGAGCAGTACTTC
TRBV6-1	-	TRBJ2-7	once	CASSPDSYYEQYF	TGTGCCAGCAGTCCAGACTCTTACTACGAGCAGTACTTC
TRBV5-6	-	TRBJ1-1	once	CASSAALGGGNTEAFF	TGTGCCAGCAGCGCCGCCTTAGGAGGGGGGAACACTGAAGCTTTCTTT
TRBV14	-	TRBJ1-1	-	CASSQLTGGTEAFF	TGTGCCAGCAGCCAACTCACGGGGGGGACTGAAGCTTTCTTT
TRBV18	-	TRBJ2-3	-	CASSLYTTGFLRGDTQYF	TGTGCCAGCTCCCTATACACGACAGGATTTCTAAGGGGAGATACGCAGTATTTT
TRBV6-5	-	TRBJ2-7	-	CASSSLGSGVRSEQYF	TGTGCCAGCAGTTCACTCGGATCAGGGGTTAGGAGCGAGCAGTACTTC
TRBV7-9	TRBD2	TRBJ2-7	-	CASSVGTSGPYEQYF	TGTGCCAGCAGCGTAGGGACTAGCGGGCCCTACGAGCAGTACTTC
TRBV5-1	-	TRBJ2-2	-	CASSQPTNTGELFF	TGCGCCAGCAGCCAGCCTACGAACACCGGGGAGCTGTTTTTT
TRBV18	-	TRBJ1-5	few	CASSPESNQPQHF	TGTGCCAGCTCACCAGAAAGTAATCAGCCCCAGCATTTT
TRBV30	TRBD2	TRBJ2-7	-	CAWSRGTSGNYEQYF	TGTGCCTGGAGCCGTGGGACTAGCGGGAACTACGAGCAGTACTTC
TRBV7-6	-	TRBJ1-1	-	CASIAGRGMNTEAFF	TGTGCCAGCATCGCAGGGAGAGGGATGAACACTGAAGCTTTCTTT
TRBV30	-	TRBJ1-2	-	CAYTGGFYGYTF	TGTGCCTACACGGGGGGGTTTTATGGCTACACCTTC
TRBV7-6	-	TRBJ2-7	-	CASSPSPTEAYEQYF	TGTGCCAGCAGCCCAAGCCCCACAGAAGCCTACGAGCAGTACTTC
TRBV7-9	-	TRBJ2-2	-	CASSLAGPNTGELFF	TGTGCCAGCAGCTTAGCGGGGCCGAACACCGGGGAGCTGTTTTTT
TRBV6-1	-	TRBJ2-7	-	CASSESHSLYEQYF	TGTGCCAGCAGTGAATCGCACAGCCTCTACGAGCAGTACTTC